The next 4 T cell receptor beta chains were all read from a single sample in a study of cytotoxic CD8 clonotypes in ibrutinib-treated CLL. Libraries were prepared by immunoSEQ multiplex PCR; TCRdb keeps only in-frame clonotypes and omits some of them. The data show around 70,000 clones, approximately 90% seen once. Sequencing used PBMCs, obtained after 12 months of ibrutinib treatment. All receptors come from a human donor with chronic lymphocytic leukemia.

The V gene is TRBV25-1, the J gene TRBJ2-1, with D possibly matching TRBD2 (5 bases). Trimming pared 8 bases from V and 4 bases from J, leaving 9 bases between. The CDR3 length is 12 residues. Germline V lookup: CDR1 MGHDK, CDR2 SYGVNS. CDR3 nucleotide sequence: TGTGCCAGCCGTGGACTTTACAATGAGCAGTTCTTC. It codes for CASRGLYNEQFF.

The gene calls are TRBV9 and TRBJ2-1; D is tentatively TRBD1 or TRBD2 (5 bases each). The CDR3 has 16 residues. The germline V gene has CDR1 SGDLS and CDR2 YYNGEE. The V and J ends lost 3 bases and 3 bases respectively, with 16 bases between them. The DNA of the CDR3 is TGTGCCAGCAGCGCCCACCCTGAGGGGAACTACAATGAGCAGTTCTTC. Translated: CASSAHPEGNYNEQFF.

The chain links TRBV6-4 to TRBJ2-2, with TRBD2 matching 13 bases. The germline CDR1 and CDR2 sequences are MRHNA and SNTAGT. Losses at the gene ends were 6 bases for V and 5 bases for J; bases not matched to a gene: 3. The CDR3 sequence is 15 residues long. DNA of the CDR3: TGTGCCAGCAGCGGACTAGCGGGAGATACCGGGGAGCTGTTTTTT. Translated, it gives CASSGLAGDTGELFF.

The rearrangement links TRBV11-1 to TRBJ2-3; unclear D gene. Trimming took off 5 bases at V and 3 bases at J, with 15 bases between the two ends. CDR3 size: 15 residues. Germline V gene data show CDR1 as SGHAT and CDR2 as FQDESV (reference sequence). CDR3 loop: CASSQRHWVTDTQYF. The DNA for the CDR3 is TGTGCCAGCAGCCAAAGGCACTGGGTTACAGATACGCAGTATTTT. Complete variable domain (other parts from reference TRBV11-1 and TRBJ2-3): EAEVAQSPRYKITEKSQAVAFWCDPISGHATLYWYRQILGQGPELLVQFQDESVVDDSQLPKDRFSAERLKGVDSTLKIQPAELGDSAMYLCASSQRHWVTDTQYFGPGTRLTVL.